The 2 T cell receptor beta chains presented below share a single source sample, sequenced in a study of CD8+ T cells in alopecia areata. Investigators isolated RNA and reverse transcribed it into cDNA to act as the sequencing template. Measured with immunoSEQ multiplex PCR; TCRdb has only the in-frame clones, and not every one. The data hold tens of thousands of clones, with 46% observed a single time. Treatment: oral pan-JAK inhibitor, 5-10 mg twice daily. This material consisted of CD8+ T cells sorted from blood, taken at approximately week 39, from a patient treated with tofacitinib. The receptors derive from a human donor with alopecia areata.

This chain joins TRBV25-1 and TRBJ1-1; the D gene is possibly TRBD1 (5 bases). The ends were cut back, 4 bases at V and 3 bases at J, with 9 bases in the middle. This CDR3 has 13 residues. The germline gives CDR1 MGHDK, CDR2 SYGVNS. CDR3 residues: CASSVPGDTEAFF. The CDR3 coding sequence is TGTGCCAGCAGTGTCCCGGGGGACACTGAAGCTTTCTTT.

The chain employs TRBV9 and TRBJ2-3; 7 bases are shared with TRBD2. The ends lost 0 bases at V and 3 bases at J; junction bases unmatched: 7. The length of the CDR3 is 16 residues. Germline assignment: CDR1 SGDLS and CDR2 YYNGEE. CDR3 in DNA: TGTGCCAGCAGCGTAGAGGCGGGAGTGGTTACAGATACGCAGTATTTT. This translates into CASSVEAGVVTDTQYF.